The 28 T cell receptor beta chains listed next were all sequenced from one sample in a study of OX40 agonist ivuxolimab in advanced cancers. Profiling relied on immunoSEQ multiplex PCR, and the TCRdb table lists in-frame clones only, not all of them. The sample lists 53,000 or so clones; about 81% were seen once. The source material was CD4+ or CD8+ T cells sorted from blood, sampled in a trial of the OX40 agonist ivuxolimab. The receptors come from an adult with an advanced solid tumor such as melanoma, head and neck, liver or kidney cancer.

The chain employs TRBV18 and TRBJ1-1, with D unclear. CDR1 and CDR2 (germline): KGHSH, LQKENI. V was cut by 3 bases and J by 0 bases, with 11 bases left in between. The CDR3 contains 15 residues. CDR3 protein: CASSPDWGMNTEAFF. CDR3 DNA sequence: TGTGCCAGCTCACCGGACTGGGGAATGAACACTGAAGCTTTCTTT.

This sequence joins TRBV7-2 and TRBJ2-7; perhaps TRBD2 as D (5 bases). This CDR3 contains 14 residues. The germline V gene has CDR1 SGHTA and CDR2 FQGNSA. Trimming took off 1 base at V and 2 bases at J, with 9 bases between the two ends. CDR3 coding DNA: TGTGCCAGCAGCTTAGGACGGGAACCCTACGAGCAGTACTTC. This translates into CASSLGREPYEQYF.

The rearrangement links TRBV5-6 to TRBJ2-5; D unclear. Germline V gene lookup returns CDR1 SGHDT and CDR2 YYEEEE. The CDR3 spans 13 residues. Trimming cost V 0 bases and J 5 bases, with 8 bases left between them. As DNA, the CDR3 is TGTGCCAGCAGCTTGGGTCGCTGGGAGACCCAGTACTTC. This translates into CASSLGRWETQYF.

This chain uses TRBV7-6 with TRBJ2-3; 8 nucleotides align to TRBD1. The germline V gene encodes CDR1 SGHVS and CDR2 FNYEAQ. This CDR3 spans 15 amino acids. V was pared by 5 bases and J by 2 bases, with 6 bases of the junction left unmatched. The DNA for the CDR3 is TGTGCCAGCAGCACCCGACAGGGGAACACAGATACGCAGTATTTT. This translates into CASSTRQGNTDTQYF.

By its share, this clone is medium-sized. The rearrangement links TRBV10-1 to TRBJ2-7; 7 bases are a match to TRBD2. The J segment lost 7 bases and the V segment lost 0 bases, leaving 9 bases of the junction unmatched. The germline V gene encodes CDR1 WNHNN and CDR2 SYGVQD (reference sequence). This CDR3 spans 15 amino acids. The DNA of the CDR3 is TGCGCCAGCAGTGAGTCCGGGGGAGGGCCTAGGGAGCAGTACTTC. Residues: CASSESGGGPREQYF.

The chain recombines TRBV6-1 with TRBJ1-2; tentatively, D is TRBD1 (5 bases). This CDR3 is 14 amino acids long. Germline CDR1 is MNHNS and CDR2 is SASEGT. V lost 4 bases, J lost 6 bases, and 15 bases lay in between. The CDR3 is CASSVGKGWDGYTF. The CDR3 DNA reads TGTGCCAGCAGTGTCGGAAAGGGGTGGGATGGCTACACCTTC.

V and J are TRBV9 and TRBJ2-2; TRBD2 matches at 7 bases. The junction had 6 bases not matched to a gene; V was cut back by 0 bases and J by 4 bases. Germline values: CDR1 SGDLS, CDR2 YYNGEE. There are 16 residues in the CDR3. CDR3 bases: TGTGCCAGCAGCGTAGTAAGCGGGGTTGGCACCGGGGAGCTGTTTTTT. Protein product: CASSVVSGVGTGELFF.

V gene TRBV6-5 combines with J gene TRBJ1-1; TRBD1 agrees at 7 bases. This CDR3 spans 15 amino acids. Germline assignment: CDR1 MNHEY and CDR2 SVGAGI. After removal of 6 bases from V and 0 bases from J, the junction contained 7 bases not matched to a gene. The CDR3 is CASSPRGQMNTEAFF. CDR3 in DNA: TGTGCCAGCAGCCCAAGGGGACAGATGAACACTGAAGCTTTCTTT.

This chain joins TRBV28 and TRBJ2-6; D might be TRBD1 or TRBD2, each matching 5 bases. The CDR3 spans 17 residues. The germline V gene encodes CDR1 MDHEN and CDR2 SYDVKM. Trimming cost V 5 bases and J 4 bases, with 18 bases left between them. In nucleotides, the CDR3 is TGTGCCAGCAGTGGGGTTTCCGGGGCGGAGGGGGCCAACGTCCTGACTTTC. This translates into CASSGVSGAEGANVLTF.

The V and J genes are TRBV4-1 and TRBJ1-1; 9 bases line up with TRBD1. CDR3 length equals 14 residues. Germline assignment: CDR1 MGHRA and CDR2 YSYEKL. After removal of 1 base from V and 6 bases from J, the junction contained 3 bases not matched to a gene. The CDR3 spells CASSQAGQGPEAFF. The CDR3 DNA reads as TGCGCCAGCAGCCAAGCGGGACAGGGTCCTGAAGCTTTCTTT.

The V gene is TRBV9, the J gene TRBJ2-3; possibly TRBD2 for D (8 bases). Germline assignment: CDR1 SGDLS and CDR2 YYNGEE. The CDR3 spans 17 residues. V was pared by 0 bases and J by 0 bases, with 14 bases between. The CDR3 here is CASSVAGRGLSTDTQYF. The CDR3 DNA follows: TGTGCCAGCAGCGTAGCCGGGAGGGGGCTTAGCACAGATACGCAGTATTTT.

This clone has only a few counts. The chain recombines TRBV9 with TRBJ1-1, with D possibly TRBD1 on 6 matching bases. CDR3 length: 13 amino acids. Trimming left V 6 bases short and J 3 bases short, with 12 bases between. The germline V gene has CDR1 SGDLS and CDR2 YYNGEE. The CDR3 is CASTFRTDTEAFF. CDR3 DNA sequence: TGTGCCAGCACCTTCAGGACAGACACTGAAGCTTTCTTT. Together with reference TRBV9 and TRBJ1-1, the CDR3 gives the full variable domain: DSGVTQTPKHLITATGQRVTLRCSPRSGDLSVYWYQQSLDQGLQFLIQYYNGEERAKGNILERFSAQQFPDLHSELNLSSLELGDSALYFCASTFRTDTEAFFGQGTRLTVV.

This sequence joins TRBV20-1 and TRBJ2-7; no reliable D call. This CDR3 spans 11 amino acids. Per germline, CDR1 DFQATT and CDR2 SNEGSKA (reference sequence). V was trimmed by 6 bases and J by 6 bases, leaving 12 bases between them. The CDR3 sequence is CSAHDLREQYF. CDR3 nucleotide sequence: TGCAGTGCCCACGACCTCCGCGAGCAGTACTTC.

The chain employs TRBV19 and TRBJ2-1; 11 positions agree with TRBD2. The V and J ends lost 3 bases and 7 bases, in that order; junction bases with no gene match: 5. This CDR3 has 15 residues. Germline CDR1 reads LNHDA; CDR2 reads SQIVND (reference sequence). The CDR3 protein is CASSIGASGRNEQFF. In nucleotides, the CDR3 is TGTGCCAGTAGTATCGGGGCTAGCGGGAGGAATGAGCAGTTCTTC.

The CDR3 nucleotides read TGTGCCAGTAGTATGGGTCTAGCGACAGATACGCAGTATTTT. Protein sequence: CASSMGLATDTQYF. The chain combines TRBV19 with TRBJ2-3; D is possibly TRBD2 (6 bases). Trimming took off 3 bases at V and 3 bases at J, with 10 bases between the two ends. This CDR3 is 14 amino acids long. Germline-derived CDR1 and CDR2 are LNHDA and SQIVND (reference sequence).

The J gene is TRBJ2-3, the V gene TRBV6-6; TRBD1 aligns across 8 bases. Germline V gene lookup returns CDR1 MNHNY and CDR2 SVGAGI (reference sequence). This CDR3 region has 15 residues. Trimming cost V 6 bases and J 2 bases; bases outside gene matches: 7. For the CDR3, the DNA is TGTGCCAGCAGCCCCGGGACAGGAGACACAGATACGCAGTATTTT. It specifies CASSPGTGDTDTQYF.

This chain connects TRBV2 to TRBJ2-7, with D perhaps given as TRBD1 or TRBD2 (5 bases each). From germline, CDR1 is SNHLY and CDR2 FYNNEI. Trimming removed 6 bases at V and 3 bases at J, with 21 bases between. This CDR3 spans 16 amino acids. The CDR3 is CASRSPIRDASYEQYF. The DNA of the CDR3 is TGTGCCAGCAGATCCCCAATCCGGGACGCCAGCTACGAGCAGTACTTC.

The J gene is TRBJ2-7, the V gene TRBV18, with D perhaps matching TRBD1 (6 bases). Germline values: CDR1 KGHSH, CDR2 LQKENI. V was pared by 3 bases and J by 7 bases, with 19 bases between. This CDR3 has 15 residues. The CDR3 DNA is TGTGCCAGCTCACCCAGCAGGGGCGAACTGGGGGAGCAGTACTTC. Its protein is CASSPSRGELGEQYF.

The chain uses TRBV7-2 and TRBJ1-1; 11 nucleotides match TRBD1. Germline trimming cut 4 bases from V and 7 bases from J; bases unmatched to any gene: 5. The CDR3 loop spans 14 amino acids. CDR1 is SGHTA, CDR2 FQGNSA, per germline. This CDR3 reads CASSYGQGALEAFF. The CDR3 DNA reads TGTGCCAGCAGCTACGGACAGGGGGCGCTTGAAGCTTTCTTT. Looking up the rest from reference TRBV7-2 and TRBJ1-1 gives the full variable domain: GAGVSQSPSNKVTEKGKDVELRCDPISGHTALYWYRQSLGQGLEFLIYFQGNSAPDKSGLPSDRFSAERTGGSVSTLTIQRTQQEDSAVYLCASSYGQGALEAFFGQGTRLTVV.

The chain couples TRBV6-1 to TRBJ1-2, with TRBD1 matching 8 bases. The V and J ends lost 4 bases and 4 bases, in that order; junction bases with no gene match: 2. This CDR3 region has 13 residues. Germline CDR1 reads MNHNS; CDR2 reads SASEGT. For the CDR3, the DNA is TGTGCCAGCAGTGGACAGGGGACCTATGGCTACACCTTC. Its protein product is CASSGQGTYGYTF.

The chain couples TRBV5-1 to TRBJ2-7, with TRBD2 matching 15 bases. There are 14 residues in the CDR3. With 4 bases clipped from V and 9 bases from J, the junction kept 5 bases outside the gene matches. Germline V CDR1 and CDR2: SGHRS, YFSETQ. CDR3: CASSTGTSGGSQYF. CDR3 sequence (DNA): TGCGCCAGCAGCACCGGGACTAGCGGGGGGTCGCAGTACTTC.

The CDR3 loop is CASRTASSYNEQFF. DNA for the CDR3: TGTGCCAGCCGGACAGCCTCCTCCTACAATGAGCAGTTCTTC. This chain uses TRBV5-8 with TRBJ2-1, with D perhaps TRBD1 (6 bases). There are 14 residues in the CDR3. The germline V and J ends were trimmed by 7 bases and 0 bases, with 11 bases remaining between them. The germline V gene has CDR1 SGHTS and CDR2 YDEGEE.

This clone occurred once. The J gene is TRBJ2-1, the V gene TRBV18; D is perhaps TRBD1 (6 bases). The V and J ends lost 3 bases and 2 bases respectively, with 11 bases between them. This CDR3 comprises 15 residues. Germline V lookup: CDR1 KGHSH, CDR2 LQKENI. The CDR3 here is CASSPAGGAYNEQFF. CDR3 nucleotide sequence: TGTGCCAGCTCACCTGCTGGGGGCGCCTACAATGAGCAGTTCTTC.

The genes are TRBV7-2 and TRBJ1-1; D ambiguous. This CDR3 is 14 amino acids long. CDR1 is SGHTA and CDR2 is FQGNSA in the germline V gene. With 3 bases removed from V and 3 bases from J, the gap between germline ends came to 11 bases. The CDR3 region has the DNA TGTGCCAGCAGCTTGGGGAGAACGCACACTGAAGCTTTCTTT. Residues: CASSLGRTHTEAFF.

The chain couples TRBV6-1 to TRBJ1-2; possibly TRBD1 for D (6 bases). The CDR3 is 15 amino acids. The V and J ends lost 0 bases and 5 bases respectively, with 13 bases between them. CDR1 MNHNS and CDR2 SASEGT come from the germline V gene. The CDR3 sequence is CASSEALQTGYGYTF. The CDR3 nucleotides are TGTGCCAGCAGTGAAGCGCTTCAGACAGGATATGGCTACACCTTC.

The V gene is TRBV6-5, the J gene TRBJ1-5, with D maybe TRBD1 (5 bases). The V end lost 6 bases, the J end lost 6 bases, and 15 bases lay between the germline ends. Germline CDR1 MNHEY, CDR2 SVGAGI. The CDR3 sequence is 14 residues long. Here the CDR3 reads CASRAGRLVQPQHF. CDR3 coding DNA: TGTGCCAGCAGGGCAGGGAGGTTGGTTCAGCCCCAGCATTTT.

The chain links TRBV5-6 to TRBJ2-3; 9 bases line up with TRBD2. Trimming cost V 2 bases and J 1 base; bases outside gene matches: 5. Germline CDR1 is SGHDT and CDR2 is YYEEEE. The CDR3 extends over 16 amino acids. The CDR3 sequence is CASSFAGGPRTDTQYF. CDR3 nucleotides: TGTGCCAGCAGCTTTGCGGGAGGGCCGCGCACAGATACGCAGTATTTT.

The chain uses TRBV11-3 and TRBJ2-5, with D tentatively TRBD1 (6 bases). Trimming shortened V by 8 bases and J by 0 bases, and 7 bases separated the two germline ends. The germline gives CDR1 SGHNT, CDR2 YENEEA. This CDR3 is 12 amino acids long. DNA of the CDR3: TGTGCCAGCGGGACAAACCAAGAGACCCAGTACTTC. This sequence encodes CASGTNQETQYF.